Ten or more counts support the clone carrying this TCR beta chain. Its specificity is not known. RNA transcripts provided the source from which TCR beta CDR3 regions were amplified. First-round RT-PCR of the TCR CDR3 relied on the HTBI primer set. Each CDR3 protein gets one entry after TCRdb re-called the multiplex PCR reads with MiXCR. The sample shows a few hundred thousand distinct CDR3 sequences, approximately 15% of them seen only once. CDR1 and CDR2 from the germline V gene are SGHAT and FQNNGV. This CDR3 has 14 residues. V dropped 2 bases and J dropped 4 bases, with 11 bases sitting between them. Patients affected by ophthalmopathy presented a Clinical Activity Score of at least 3, a NOSPECS grade of at least 4, and disease duration below 3 months. The data stem from a study of T cells in Graves' hyperthyroidism and ophthalmopathy. Study-wide findings and caveats: Before onset, by a median of around six months, the model predicted ophthalmopathy. Appearing also in blood were most of the thyroid clonotypes expanded above 0.001.

The TCR originated in a woman in her 40s with Graves' ophthalmopathy. The sequenced sample consisted of blood. The chain combines TRBV11-2 with TRBJ2-5; D not resolved. CDR3 loop: CASSLRVTRETQYF. In nucleotides, the CDR3 is TGTGCCAGCAGCTTAAGGGTTACGAGAGAGACCCAGTACTTC.